This T cell receptor (beta chain) was found in a study of identical twins. A universal primer site arose from template switching, and cDNA bore unique molecular identifiers. Each CDR3 protein gets one entry after TCRdb re-called the 5' RACE reads with MiXCR. This table holds hundreds of thousands of distinct CDR3 sequences, 5.5% to 7.5% found once. This clonotype was seen ten or more times. The CDR3 spans 15 residues. Germline CDR1 is LGHDT and CDR2 is YNNKEL (reference sequence). V lost 1 base, J lost 3 bases, and 12 bases lay in between. The chain links TRBV3-1 to TRBJ1-2; tentative D call: TRBD1 (6 bases). The clonotype originates from a man aged 18 to 30 in good health. Source material: naive T cells sorted from blood. CDR3 bases: TGTGCCAGCAGCCAAGGAGGACAGCCTGACTATGGCTACACCTTC. Translated: CASSQGGQPDYGYTF.